These T cell receptor beta chains were read from a single sample in a study of TIL therapy for anti-PD-1-resistant metastatic lung cancer. Profiled with immunoSEQ multiplex PCR; TCRdb holds only in-frame clones, not every one. Among about 50,000 clones, 71% were seen once, and the ten largest hold 4.5% to 7%. The sequencing here drew on tumor tissue, taken at baseline. The receptors stem from a person aged 25 to 79 with non-small cell lung cancer. The CDR3 runs from the conserved cysteine through the conserved F or W. D genes are given only for firm matches. Some rows have no size entry. The others give once, few or many, or a class for an expanded clone.

abundance | len | d_gene | j_gene | v_gene | CDR3aa | CDR3nt
- | 15 | - | TRBJ2-1 | TRBV30 | CAWFFPSSSYNEQFF | TGTGCCTGGTTCTTTCCTTCCAGCTCCTACAATGAGCAGTTCTTC
few | 14 | - | TRBJ1-2 | TRBV5-5 | CASSFQAANYGYTF | TGTGCCAGCAGCTTCCAGGCTGCCAACTATGGCTACACCTTC
- | 12 | - | TRBJ1-1 | TRBV7-2 | CASSLTYRGAFF | TGTGCCAGCAGCTTAACCTACCGCGGAGCTTTCTTT
- | 16 | - | TRBJ1-3 | TRBV5-1 | CASSPIGADSGNTIYF | TGCGCCAGCAGTCCGATTGGGGCAGACTCTGGAAACACCATATATTTT
- | 15 | - | TRBJ2-3 | TRBV6-6 | CASRVIRTSTDTQYF | TGTGCCAGCAGGGTAATTAGGACTAGCACAGATACGCAGTATTTT
- | 13 | - | TRBJ1-6 | TRBV9 | CASSVAGESPLHF | TGTGCCAGCAGCGTAGCGGGCGAGTCACCCCTCCACTTT
- | 14 | TRBD2 | TRBJ2-5 | TRBV7-9 | CASSLAGGRETQYF | TGTGCCAGCAGCCTAGCGGGGGGTAGGGAGACCCAGTACTTC
- | 15 | - | TRBJ2-7 | TRBV6-5 | CASSYALLSSYEQYF | TGTGCCAGCAGTTACGCGTTATTATCCTCCTACGAGCAGTACTTC
few | 15 | - | TRBJ1-6 | TRBV19 | CASSQDFQRNSPLHF | TGTGCCAGTAGCCAGGACTTTCAGAGGAATTCACCCCTCCACTTT
- | 13 | - | TRBJ1-5 | TRBV9 | CASSRTDNQPQHF | TGTGCCAGCAGCCGGACAGACAATCAGCCCCAGCATTTT
few | 15 | TRBD1 | TRBJ1-2 | TRBV9 | CASSVGGQGAFGYTF | TGTGCCAGCAGCGTAGGGGGACAGGGGGCTTTTGGCTACACCTTC
- | 14 | TRBD2 | TRBJ2-1 | TRBV5-1 | CASSLGPRGEEQFF | TGCGCCAGCAGCTTGGGACCTCGGGGGGAAGAGCAGTTCTTC
few | 11 | - | TRBJ1-2 | TRBV29-1 | CSVDGWVGYTF | TGCAGCGTTGATGGTTGGGTTGGCTACACCTTC
few | 16 | - | TRBJ1-6 | TRBV18 | CASSPLPQGYNSPLHF | TGTGCCAGCTCACCTTTACCTCAAGGATATAATTCACCCCTCCACTTT
- | 15 | - | TRBJ1-1 | TRBV9 | CASSVALGGNTEAFF | TGTGCCAGCAGCGTAGCTTTAGGGGGGAACACTGAAGCTTTCTTT
few | 19 | TRBD2 | TRBJ2-7 | TRBV7-2 | CASSYRLAGGPMSSYEQYF | TGTGCCAGCAGCTACCGACTAGCGGGAGGGCCAATGAGCTCCTACGAGCAGTACTTC
few | 13 | - | TRBJ2-2 | TRBV29-1 | CSVEGGVTGELFF | TGCAGCGTTGAAGGTGGGGTAACCGGGGAGCTGTTTTTT
few | 12 | - | TRBJ1-1 | TRBV30 | CAWTRGNTEAFF | TGTGCCTGGACTAGAGGGAACACTGAAGCTTTCTTT